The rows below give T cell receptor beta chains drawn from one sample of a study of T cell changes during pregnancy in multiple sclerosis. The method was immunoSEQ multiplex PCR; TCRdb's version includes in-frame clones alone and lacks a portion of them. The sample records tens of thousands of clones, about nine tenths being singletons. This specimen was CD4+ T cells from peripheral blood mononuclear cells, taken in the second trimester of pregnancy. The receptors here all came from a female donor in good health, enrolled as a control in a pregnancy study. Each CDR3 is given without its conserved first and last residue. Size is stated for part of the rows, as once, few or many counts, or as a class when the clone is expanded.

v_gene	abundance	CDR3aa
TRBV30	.	AWSVNYEQY
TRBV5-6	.	ASTRDRVYGYT
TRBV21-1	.	ASSKGAGWGDFSYEQY
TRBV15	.	ATSRSAGGDSPLH
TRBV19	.	ASSMGTSGLPNTGELF
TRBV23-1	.	VQLCSRLRPKKIQDSNQPQH
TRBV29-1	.	SAGDFRQGSNTGELF
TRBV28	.	ASSAPSTDTQY
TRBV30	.	AWIKGGLGDAEQY
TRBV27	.	ASSTYLRQSKSLLF
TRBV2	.	ASSIGQGARNEQF
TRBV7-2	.	ASSQGQGFGYT
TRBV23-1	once	ASPNRGRVTEAF
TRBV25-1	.	ASSLAGGTGELF
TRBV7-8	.	ASSFLAWGGNQPQH
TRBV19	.	ASSIGGTGRLRGYT
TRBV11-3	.	ASSLEGRAGNEQF
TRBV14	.	ASSQSPGTSEY
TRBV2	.	AIGLEGQGAPGAF
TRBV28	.	ASSLGGSGSTYEQY
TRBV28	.	ASSRRLAEQF
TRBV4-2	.	ASSQPGTGNSNQPQH
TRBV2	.	ASTETRSPLH
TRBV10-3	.	AISESTGAQETQY
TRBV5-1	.	ASSLGHLAGGPETQY
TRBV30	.	AWSVQSYPY
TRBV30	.	AWSVLDTDTQY
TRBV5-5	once	ASSLVADTQY
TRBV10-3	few	AIRQGGEAF
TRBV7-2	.	ASSLVVAGVKYAYEQY
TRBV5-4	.	ASSRGGPQDRDTQY
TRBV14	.	ASSHRGLTYNEQF
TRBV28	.	ASRVQGQDTGELF
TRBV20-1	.	SAIHEDTQY
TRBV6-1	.	ASSGLFTDTQY
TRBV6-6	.	ASSSPGQGNYEQY
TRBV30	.	AWSVLGQPYGYT
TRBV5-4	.	ASSPTSGRQADTQY
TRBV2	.	ASRTFNRANTEAF
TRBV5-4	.	ASSLELSGANVLT
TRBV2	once	AGGTSNTGELF
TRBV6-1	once	ASSNQAGGGIQY
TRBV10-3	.	AISGTLLATSTDTQY
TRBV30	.	AWIPRQGLITGELF